One T cell receptor (beta chain) is described in this entry. Its antigen remains unidentified. The data originate from a study of OX40 agonist ivuxolimab in advanced cancers. Study context: The patients' treatment was ivuxolimab, an agonistic anti-OX40 (CD134) antibody.

This CDR3 is built from 16 residues. CDR1 and CDR2 from the germline V gene are MNHEY and SMNVEV (reference sequence). Losses at the gene ends were 3 bases for V and 4 bases for J; bases not matched to a gene: 9. Patients with a history of autoimmune disease or on systemic immunosuppression were excluded. Study conclusions and caveats: In CD8+ T cells, expanded clones were on average more numerous than in CD4+. Clones of CD4+ and CD8+ blood T cells grew by week 6 at doses of 0.1 to 3.0 mg/kg.

Data came from immunoSEQ multiplex PCR; TCRdb stores just in-frame clones and leaves some out. This table has tens of thousands of clones, 80% to 90% appearing once. The chain carries TRBV27 and TRBJ1-2, with 9 bases matching TRBD1. Sample: CD4+ or CD8+ T cells sorted from blood, taken in a trial of the OX40 agonist ivuxolimab. The receptor was derived from an adult with an advanced solid tumor such as melanoma, head and neck, liver or kidney cancer. This CDR3 is CASSFTGGLLVYGYTF. For the CDR3, the DNA is TGTGCCAGCAGTTTTACAGGGGGCCTCCTAGTCTATGGCTACACCTTC.